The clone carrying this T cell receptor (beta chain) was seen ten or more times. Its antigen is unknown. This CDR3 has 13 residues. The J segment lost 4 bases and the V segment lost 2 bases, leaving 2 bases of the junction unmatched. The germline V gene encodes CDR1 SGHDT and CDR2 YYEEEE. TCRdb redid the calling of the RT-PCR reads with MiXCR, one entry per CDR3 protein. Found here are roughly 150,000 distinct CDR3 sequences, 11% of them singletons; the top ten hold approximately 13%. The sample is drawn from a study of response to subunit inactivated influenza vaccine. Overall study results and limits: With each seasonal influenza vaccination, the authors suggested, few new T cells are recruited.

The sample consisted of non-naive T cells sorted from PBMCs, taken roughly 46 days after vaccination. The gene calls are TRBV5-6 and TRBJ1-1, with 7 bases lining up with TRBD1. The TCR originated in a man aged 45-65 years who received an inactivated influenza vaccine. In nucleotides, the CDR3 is TGTGCCAGCAGCTTCAACAGGGGCACTGAAGCTTTCTTT. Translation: CASSFNRGTEAFF.